This T cell receptor (beta chain) was retrieved from a study of tumor-infiltrating lymphocytes in localized non-small cell lung cancer. General study points: Technical variation could not be separated from intratumor heterogeneity here. No T-cell fraction difference was seen between IM1 and IM2 tumors.

The repertoire was sequenced with immunoSEQ multiplex PCR; TCRdb's copy has only in-frame clones and lacks some. The sample holds over 11,000 clones, roughly four fifths seen once. On this clone: The target antigen is unknown.

V gave up 6 bases and J gave up 5 bases, with 13 bases separating them. CDR3 length: 13 amino acids. Germline CDR1 is MDHEN and CDR2 is SYDVKM. This receptor was taken from a human donor with non-small cell lung cancer. The specimen sequenced was lung tumor tissue. This chain connects TRBV28 to TRBJ2-5, with D perhaps TRBD1 (6 bases). CDR3 in amino acids: CASSRDKRETQYF. The CDR3 DNA reads TGTGCCAGCAGCCGGGACAAAAGGGAGACCCAGTACTTC. Variable domain in full (rest from reference TRBV28 and TRBJ2-5): DVKVTQSSRYLVKRTGEKVFLECVQDMDHENMFWYRQDPGLGLRLIYFSYDVKMKEKGDIPEGYSVSREKKERFSLILESASTNQTSMYLCASSRDKRETQYFGPGTRLLVL.